The source of this T cell receptor (beta chain) is a study of T-cell memory formation after mild COVID-19. Study-level background: TCR clusters were mostly confined to one donor each.

The ends were cut back, 1 base at V and 0 bases at J, with 7 bases in the middle. Germline V gene data show CDR1 as SGHRS and CDR2 as YFSETQ. The CDR3 consists of 15 residues. This clonotype was counted at least ten times. Its cognate antigen is unknown. The authors produced TCR alpha and TCR beta cDNA libraries with sample barcodes and UMIs by 5'RACE using constant-segment primers. From the 5' RACE reads, TCRdb called clonotypes with MiXCR, one entry per CDR3 protein. The data hold about 140,000 distinct CDR3 sequences, with around 21% observed a single time. Study outcomes and limitations: The appearance of some responding clones in pre-infection memory suggested that cross-reactive memory joined.

The sequencing sample was made of PBMCs or a T cell subset sorted from them (not recorded which). The V gene is TRBV5-1, the J gene TRBJ2-2; a weak D match, TRBD1 (5 bases). The TCR comes from an adult woman who had mild COVID-19 (a few samples of this study predate the infection). Cell type and time point are not known. The DNA of the CDR3 is TGCGCCAGCAGCTTGTCAGGGACGAACACCGGGGAGCTGTTTTTT. The encoded protein is CASSLSGTNTGELFF. Based on the CDR3 plus reference TRBV5-1 and TRBJ2-2, the full variable domain is KAGVTQTPRYLIKTRGQQVTLSCSPISGHRSVSWYQQTPGQGLQFLFEYFSETQRNKGNFPGRFSGRQFSNSRSEMNVSTLELGDSALYLCASSLSGTNTGELFFGEGSRLTVL.